This TCR beta chain was observed in a study of T cells in Graves' hyperthyroidism and ophthalmopathy. Study-wide results and caveats: Model output signaled ophthalmopathy a median approximately six months ahead of onset.

Comment on this clonotype: Its specificity is not known.

Template material for amplifying TCR beta CDR3 regions consisted of RNA transcripts. Using the HTBI primer set, a first-round RT-PCR was run on the TCR CDR3. TCRdb used MiXCR to reprocess the multiplex PCR reads, holding one entry per CDR3 protein. Altogether a few hundred thousand distinct CDR3 sequences are present, about a fifth being singletons, with the ten largest covering about 3.7%. Source material for PBMCs was about 10 ml fresh peripheral blood. This clonotype was sampled from a woman aged 18-29 years with Graves' hyperthyroidism. Sequences were obtained from blood.

The DNA for the CDR3 is TGTGCCAGCAGTCCCCTGTCGGGAGTGTCGGGCACCGGGGAGCTGTTTTTT. Its translation: CASSPLSGVSGTGELFF. The chain carries TRBV12-3 or TRBV12-4 and TRBJ2-2, with a possible D match to TRBD2 (6 bases). The CDR3 extends over 17 amino acids. V was cut by 5 bases and J by 4 bases, with 20 bases left in between.